Below are 27 T cell receptor beta chains sequenced from a single sample in a study of beta chain features in type 1 diabetes. Isolated RNA was reverse transcribed in full, so expressed TCRB transcripts were sequenced. Produced via immunoSEQ multiplex PCR; TCRdb's table is partial and in-frame only. In the table there are fewer than 150,000 clones, 6.9% of which are singletons. Material: central memory CD4+ T cells from blood. Every receptor here comes from a woman under 40 in good health.

This clone has just a few counts. The gene calls are TRBV11-1 and TRBJ2-7; tentative D call: TRBD2 (6 bases). Germline V gene data show CDR1 as SGHAT and CDR2 as FQDESV (reference sequence). V lost 5 bases, J lost 2 bases, and 16 bases lay in between. The CDR3 is made up of 15 amino acids. This chain's CDR3 is CASSPQVGGAYEQYF. The CDR3 DNA follows: TGTGCCAGCAGCCCACAGGTGGGGGGTGCCTACGAGCAGTACTTC.

This clone was recorded a few times. The chain carries TRBV2 and TRBJ2-5; D gene unclear. The germline gives CDR1 SNHLY, CDR2 FYNNEI. Trimming took off 2 bases at V and 7 bases at J, with 17 bases between the two ends. This CDR3 comprises 15 residues. For the CDR3, the DNA is TGTGCCAGCAGTGAAAGGAAGGCGGCTGGTGGGACCCAGTACTTC. Its protein product is CASSERKAAGGTQYF. Complete variable domain (other parts from reference TRBV2 and TRBJ2-5): EPEVTQTPSHQVTQMGQEVILRCVPISNHLYFYWYRQILGQKVEFLVSFYNNEISEKSEIFDDQFSVERPDGSNFTLKIRSTKLEDSAMYFCASSERKAAGGTQYFGPGTRLLVL.

The rearrangement uses TRBV2 and TRBJ2-5; 9 bases map to TRBD1. CDR1 is SNHLY and CDR2 is FYNNEI in the germline V gene. The CDR3 runs to 14 residues. The junction had 9 bases not matched to a gene; V was cut back by 8 bases and J by 5 bases. The CDR3 reads CASSLDRGWETQYF. DNA for the CDR3: TGTGCCAGCTCCTTGGACAGGGGTTGGGAGACCCAGTACTTC.

The chain is built from TRBV6-5 and TRBJ1-2; D ambiguous. This CDR3 has 12 amino acids. Deletions cut 6 bases from V and 8 bases from J, with 13 bases between. Germline V CDR1 and CDR2: MNHEY, SVGAGI. The CDR3 DNA is TGTGCCAGCAGCCCCGAAGGACTGGGCTACACCTTC. Its translation: CASSPEGLGYTF.

The chain carries TRBV6-1 and TRBJ2-3; D is unresolved. The length of the CDR3 is 15 residues. V was shortened by 3 bases and J by 2 bases, with 12 bases between the two germline ends. Germline V gene sequence: CDR1 MNHNS, CDR2 SASEGT. The CDR3 region is CASSEYQRSTDTQYF. The DNA for the CDR3 is TGTGCCAGCAGTGAGTATCAGCGATCCACAGATACGCAGTATTTT.

The chain couples TRBV7-2 to TRBJ2-1, with 7 bases that match TRBD2. This CDR3 is built from 16 residues. The V segment lost 0 bases and the J segment 5 bases; nucleotides outside the gene matches: 7. The germline CDR1 and CDR2 sequences are SGHTA and FQGNSA. The CDR3 sequence: CASSLAGPSGNNEQFF. Written as DNA, the CDR3 is TGTGCCAGCAGCTTAGCCGGGCCTAGCGGAAACAATGAGCAGTTCTTC.

The chain has TRBV7-3 and TRBJ1-1; 7 bases map to TRBD1. Germline V lookup: CDR1 SGHTA, CDR2 FQGTGA. The CDR3 loop spans 13 amino acids. The J segment lost 1 base and the V segment lost 10 bases, leaving 6 bases of the junction unmatched. The CDR3 bases are TGTGCCACCGCGAGGGGGCCGAACACTGAAGCTTTCTTT. Protein sequence: CATARGPNTEAFF.

This clone was counted a few times. V gene TRBV7-2 combines with J gene TRBJ2-1; 9 positions agree with TRBD1. J was trimmed by 3 bases and V by 6 bases; bases with no gene match: 9. There are 16 residues in the CDR3. From germline, CDR1 is SGHTA and CDR2 FQGNSA. The CDR3 here is CASRSRTGALYNEQFF. The CDR3 DNA is TGTGCCAGCAGATCTCGGACAGGGGCCCTCTACAATGAGCAGTTCTTC.

This clone was seen only a few times. The CDR3 DNA reads as TGTGCCAGCGTCGGCGGGGAGCAAGAGACCCAGTACTTC. Protein sequence: CASVGGEQETQYF. This chain uses TRBV7-3 with TRBJ2-5; TRBD2 is a possible D gene (6 bases). The CDR3 length is 13 residues. The V gene's germline CDR1 is SGHTA and CDR2 FQGTGA. Between the trimmed V and J ends, which lost 8 bases and 2 bases, there was a span of 12 bases.

In this sample, this clone turned up a few times. The chain carries TRBV18 and TRBJ2-2; the match to TRBD2 covers 10 bases. Germline V gene sequence: CDR1 KGHSH, CDR2 LQKENI. This CDR3 is built from 15 residues. The V and J ends lost 3 bases and 5 bases, in that order; junction bases with no gene match: 3. CDR3 nucleotide sequence: TGTGCCAGCTCACCGCCGACTAGCGGGACCGGGGAGCTGTTTTTT. This sequence encodes CASSPPTSGTGELFF. The full variable domain, rest sourced from reference TRBV18 and TRBJ2-2, is NAGVMQNPRHLVRRRGQEARLRCSPMKGHSHVYWYRQLPEEGLKFMVYLQKENIIDESGMPKERFSAEFPKEGPSILRIQQVVRGDSAAYFCASSPPTSGTGELFFGEGSRLTVL.

On this clone itself: Other DNA sequences of this sample code for an identical CDR3. V gene TRBV7-3 combines with J gene TRBJ2-5; perhaps TRBD2 as D (5 bases). V dropped 5 bases and J dropped 5 bases, with 12 bases sitting between them. Germline CDR1 SGHTA, CDR2 FQGTGA. The CDR3 has 13 amino acids. The CDR3 DNA follows: TGTGCCAGCAGCACTCTAGGCGGGGAGACCCAGTACTTC. Protein: CASSTLGGETQYF.

This clone showed up just a few times. The V and J genes are TRBV28 and TRBJ2-7; TRBD1 might be the D (5 bases). The V gene's germline CDR1 is MDHEN and CDR2 SYDVKM. The V and J ends lost 5 bases and 0 bases respectively, with 14 bases between them. The CDR3 extends over 15 amino acids. The CDR3 nucleotides are TGTGCCAGCAGTCCTCCCAGGGTTAACTCCTACGAGCAGTACTTC. It yields the protein CASSPPRVNSYEQYF.

The V and J genes are TRBV30 and TRBJ1-3; 7 positions agree with TRBD1. The V gene's germline CDR1 is GTSNPN and CDR2 SVGIG (reference sequence). V gave up 6 bases and J gave up 0 bases; unmatched junction bases: 8. This CDR3 region has 15 residues. The CDR3 is CACMKNRGSGNTIYF. CDR3 coding DNA: TGTGCCTGTATGAAAAACAGGGGCTCTGGAAACACCATATATTTT.

This clone appeared a few times. This chain links TRBV13 with TRBJ2-7, with unresolved D. The CDR3 totals 15 residues. Germline V gene lookup returns CDR1 PRHDT and CDR2 FYEKMQ (reference sequence). Trimming took 8 bases from V and 2 from J, leaving 19 bases between them. CDR3 amino acids: CASAHGWRSPYEQYF. As DNA, the CDR3 is TGTGCCAGCGCCCACGGCTGGCGGAGCCCCTACGAGCAGTACTTC.

The CDR3 DNA sequence: TGTGCCAGCAGCAGGGGACAGGAGCCTCCCGGGGAGCTGTTTTTT. Its translation: CASSRGQEPPGELFF. The chain joins TRBV7-3 to TRBJ2-2, with TRBD1 identical over 8 bases. The length of the CDR3 is 15 residues. Germline CDR1 is SGHTA and CDR2 is FQGTGA. With V trimmed by 5 bases and J by 6 bases, 8 bases remained unmatched.

The CDR3 region is CASSLGQYSNQPQHF. In DNA, the CDR3 is TGTGCCAGCAGCTTAGGACAGTATAGCAATCAGCCCCAGCATTTT. The chain joins TRBV11-2 to TRBJ1-5; TRBD1 might be the D (5 bases). Germline V gives CDR1 SGHAT, CDR2 FQNNGV. V was pared by 1 base and J by 0 bases, with 7 bases between. This CDR3 comprises 15 residues.

V gene TRBV7-6 combines with J gene TRBJ2-2; 8 bases fit TRBD1. J lost 4 bases, V lost 2 bases, and 6 bases had no gene match. CDR1 is SGHVS, CDR2 FNYEAQ, per germline. The CDR3 runs 16 residues. The CDR3 bases are TGTGCCAGCAGCTTAACCCAGGGGGCAGGCACCGGGGAGCTGTTTTTT. Translating gives CASSLTQGAGTGELFF.

V gene TRBV28 combines with J gene TRBJ2-1; 9 positions agree with TRBD2. V lost 8 bases to trimming and J lost 8 bases; unmatched junction nucleotides: 13. The germline V gene encodes CDR1 MDHEN and CDR2 SYDVKM. There are 15 residues in the CDR3. The CDR3 DNA reads as TGTGCCAGCCGTACCCGGCGCGGGAGGGGGGATGAGCAGTTCTTC. Translating it yields CASRTRRGRGDEQFF.

This clone came up a few times. This chain connects TRBV6-5 to TRBJ1-1, with a possible D match to TRBD1 (6 bases). CDR3 length equals 14 residues. CDR1 is MNHEY, CDR2 SVGAGI, per germline. Trimming removed 6 bases at V and 0 bases at J, with 11 bases between. For the CDR3, the DNA is TGTGCCAGCAGCCCCGAGGGGGTGAACACTGAAGCTTTCTTT. Translating gives CASSPEGVNTEAFF.

This clone was found a few times. DNA of the CDR3: TGTGCCAGCACCCCGTCTAGGTCCTACAATGAGCAGTTCTTC. Amino acids: CASTPSRSYNEQFF. V and J are TRBV6-5 and TRBJ2-1; D is ambiguous. The CDR3 consists of 14 residues. V was pared by 7 bases and J by 1 base, with 11 bases between. Germline CDR1 MNHEY, CDR2 SVGAGI.

The J gene is TRBJ2-2, the V gene TRBV27, with 10 bases aligning to TRBD1. Trimming removed 5 bases from V and 6 bases from J; junction bases left unmatched: 6. The CDR3 consists of 15 residues. CDR1 is MNHEY, CDR2 SMNVEV, per germline (reference sequence). As DNA, the CDR3 is TGTGCCAGCAGTCGACAGGGGGCCGGATCCGGGGAGCTGTTTTTT. Protein product: CASSRQGAGSGELFF.

The V gene is TRBV7-2, the J gene TRBJ2-7, with 8 bases fitting TRBD2. Germline V gene sequence: CDR1 SGHTA, CDR2 FQGNSA. V lost 8 bases to trimming and J lost 3 bases; unmatched junction nucleotides: 9. The CDR3 contains 14 residues. The CDR3 region is CASLGGARIYEQYF. In nucleotides, the CDR3 is TGTGCCAGCCTCGGGGGGGCGAGGATCTACGAGCAGTACTTC. The full variable domain, with the rest looked up from reference TRBV7-2 and TRBJ2-7, is GAGVSQSPSNKVTEKGKDVELRCDPISGHTALYWYRQSLGQGLEFLIYFQGNSAPDKSGLPSDRFSAERTGGSVSTLTIQRTQQEDSAVYLCASLGGARIYEQYFGPGTRLTVT.

The chain joins TRBV7-9 to TRBJ2-1, with 8 bases aligning to TRBD2. Germline values: CDR1 SEHNR, CDR2 FQNEAQ (reference sequence). The ends lost 5 bases at V and 8 bases at J; junction bases unmatched: 14. The CDR3 runs 16 residues. The CDR3 spells CASSPGRREVRHEQFF. The CDR3 bases are TGTGCCAGCAGCCCAGGGCGGCGGGAGGTTCGACATGAGCAGTTCTTC.

The V call is TRBV27, the J call TRBJ1-1; D not resolved. CDR1 and CDR2 (germline): MNHEY, SMNVEV (reference sequence). The CDR3 sequence is 14 residues long. V was shortened by 7 bases and J by 4 bases, with 16 bases between the two germline ends. Here the CDR3 DNA reads TGTGCCAGCAAGTTCGGCGGGCAAGGCACTGAAGCTTTCTTT. Translated: CASKFGGQGTEAFF.

V gene TRBV2 combines with J gene TRBJ2-3; D call uncertain. The length of the CDR3 is 12 residues. Germline V gene lookup returns CDR1 SNHLY and CDR2 FYNNEI. V lost 6 bases, J lost 2 bases, and 6 bases lay in between. The DNA of the CDR3 is TGTGCCAGCAGGCAGTACACAGATACGCAGTATTTT. It is translated as CASRQYTDTQYF.

The J gene is TRBJ2-1, the V gene TRBV28, with 7 nucleotides matching TRBD2. The V and J ends lost 10 bases and 5 bases, in that order; junction bases with no gene match: 11. Germline CDR1 is MDHEN and CDR2 is SYDVKM. CDR3 length: 14 residues. CDR3 nucleotides: TGTGCCATGGCGGGGCGGGGGATGAACAATGAGCAGTTCTTC. This sequence encodes CAMAGRGMNNEQFF.

This sequence joins TRBV6-1 and TRBJ1-2; 9 bases line up with TRBD1. V lost 7 bases and J lost 7; bases outside the gene matches: 10. CDR3 length: 14 amino acids. Germline lookup yields CDR1 MNHNS and CDR2 SASEGT. CDR3 coding DNA: TGTGCCAGCATTGGGACAGGGAGAGGAGGTGGCTACACCTTC. This codes for CASIGTGRGGGYTF.